The entry below gives a single T cell receptor beta chain sequence along with its context. Germline-derived CDR1 and CDR2 are LNHDA and SQIVND (reference sequence). Losses at the gene ends were 5 bases for V and 6 bases for J; bases not matched to a gene: 8. CDR3 size: 16 residues. In the original processing: The authors estimated nucleated cell counts from reference gene primer amplification. The protocol was immunoSEQ multiplex PCR, while the TCRdb copy is restricted to in-frame clones and leaves out a portion. Clone size and V and J calls were adopted from that table, with D and trimming inferred from the DNA. The table lists hundreds of thousands of clones, 70% to 90% of them singletons. The sample originates from a study of blood T cell repertoires in COVID-19.

The V and J genes are TRBV19 and TRBJ2-2, with 11 bases aligning to TRBD2. This sequence originates from a woman in her twenties or thirties with COVID-19, enrolled during active disease. Sequenced: peripheral blood. The CDR3 here is CASSPGTSGVPGELFF. In nucleotides, the CDR3 is TGTGCCAGTAGTCCGGGGACTAGCGGTGTACCCGGGGAGCTGTTTTTT.